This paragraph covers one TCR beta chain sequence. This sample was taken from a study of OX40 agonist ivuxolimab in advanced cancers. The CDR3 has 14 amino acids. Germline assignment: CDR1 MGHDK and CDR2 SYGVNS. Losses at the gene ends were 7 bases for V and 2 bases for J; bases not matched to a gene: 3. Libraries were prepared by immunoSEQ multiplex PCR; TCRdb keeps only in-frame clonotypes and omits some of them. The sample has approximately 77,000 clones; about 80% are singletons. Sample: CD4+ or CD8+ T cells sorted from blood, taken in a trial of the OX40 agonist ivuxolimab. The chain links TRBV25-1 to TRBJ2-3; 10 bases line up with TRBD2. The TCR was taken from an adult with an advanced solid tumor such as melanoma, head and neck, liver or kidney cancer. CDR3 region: CASKTSGPTDTQYF. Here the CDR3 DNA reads TGTGCCAGCAAGACTAGCGGGCCCACAGATACGCAGTATTTT. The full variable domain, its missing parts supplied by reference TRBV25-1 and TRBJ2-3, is EADIYQTPRYLVIGTGKKITLECSQTMGHDKMYWYQQDPGMELHLIHYSYGVNSTEKGDLSSESTVSRIRTEHFPLTLESARPSHTSQYLCASKTSGPTDTQYFGPGTRLTVL.